Below, one TCR beta chain is given with its context. The target antigen is unknown. The data belong to a study of blood T cells in healthy people across ages. Regarding the study as a whole: Estimates drawn from one million T cells were deemed to understate diversity.

Samples had at least 7 million PBMCs isolated from them. The use of a sample-barcoded 5' primer and a J-beta primer mix characterized a second PCR of roughly 6 to 11 cycles. In TCRdb, the 5' RACE reads were re-called with MiXCR into one record per CDR3 protein. The sample shows around 580,000 distinct CDR3 sequences, around 48% of them seen only once. V gave up 5 bases and J gave up 5 bases; unmatched junction bases: 6. The germline V gene has CDR1 SGHTA and CDR2 FQGNSA. The CDR3 sequence is 14 residues long. This receptor was obtained from an elderly man in good health. The material sequenced was blood. The chain employs TRBV7-2 and TRBJ2-1; TRBD2 matches 7 bases. The CDR3 protein is CASSTGLSDNEQFF. CDR3 bases: TGTGCCAGCAGCACGGGACTATCCGACAATGAGCAGTTCTTC.